This TCR beta chain is drawn from a study of CD8 T cells in Susac syndrome. Germline CDR1 and CDR2: SNHLY and FYNNEI. CDR3 size: 14 residues. Trimming took off 5 bases at V and 1 base at J, with 11 bases between the two ends. The RNA input was roughly 0.45 to 1 ug, and it was reverse transcribed with random hexamers. By means of immunoSEQ multiplex PCR, TCR beta CDR3 spanning 54 Vbeta and 13 Jbeta underwent amplification. TCRdb re-analysed the immunoSEQ multiplex PCR reads in MiXCR, keeping a single row per CDR3 protein. The profile shows about 150,000 distinct CDR3 sequences, 92% of them singletons. Sequencing of TCR beta covered CD8+ and CD4+ T cells obtained from blood. CD8+ and CD4+ T cells were negatively isolated; TEMRA cells were FACS-enriched.

The receptor comes from a human donor in good health. The rearrangement links TRBV2 to TRBJ1-1; possibly TRBD1 for D (5 bases). What was sequenced was CD4+ T cells from PBMCs. The CDR3 sequence: CASSIDRGNTEAFF. The CDR3 DNA follows: TGTGCCAGCAGTATAGACAGAGGGAACACTGAAGCTTTCTTT.